The rows below give T cell receptor beta chains drawn from one sample of a study of shared clonotypes between healthy human individuals. TCRdb keeps only in-frame clones here, not all; method: immunoSEQ multiplex PCR. Found here are a few hundred thousand clones, just over 65% of them singletons; the top ten hold over 8.5%. Sequencing was carried out using memory CD4+ T cells sorted from blood. These receptors all stem from a man aged 25-45 years in good health. The CDR3 runs from the conserved cysteine through the conserved F or W. The D gene is left open where the match is weak. Where a row states a size, it is once, few, many or the class of an expanded clone; other rows omit it.

j_call	v_call	d_call	clone_size	cdr3_nt	cdr3_aa
TRBJ1-2	TRBV7-9	NA	NA	TGTGCCAGCAGCTTAGTCGGGCATCTAGCCGGGGATGGCTACACCTTC	CASSLVGHLAGDGYTF
TRBJ2-1	TRBV14	TRBD2	NA	TGTGCCAGCAGCATGACTAGCGGGTGGGTTCGATTCTCCTACAATGAGCAGTTCTTC	CASSMTSGWVRFSYNEQFF
TRBJ2-5	TRBV5-5	NA	NA	TGTGCCAGCAGCTTGGGCCGGATACAAGAGACCCAGTACTTC	CASSLGRIQETQYF
TRBJ1-2	TRBV28	TRBD1	NA	TGTGCCAGCAGTTTAGGGGCAGGGGGCTGGGTTGGCTACACCTTC	CASSLGAGGWVGYTF
TRBJ2-3	TRBV28	TRBD2	NA	TGTGCCAGCACCCATCAGATAGCGGGGGGCACAGATACGCAGTATTTT	CASTHQIAGGTDTQYF
TRBJ2-5	TRBV9	NA	NA	TGTGCCAGCAGCGAGGGGGGTTTGGCTGGGGCAAGGGAGACCCAGTACTTC	CASSEGGLAGARETQYF
TRBJ2-3	TRBV5-4	NA	NA	TGTGCCAGCAGCTTGGCCGTCGCAGATACGCAGTATTTT	CASSLAVADTQYF
TRBJ1-3	TRBV7-6	NA	NA	TGTGCCAGCAGCTTAGAAGGTGCCTGGCGAAACACCATATATTTT	CASSLEGAWRNTIYF
TRBJ1-2	TRBV5-1	TRBD1	NA	TGCGCCAGCAGCCCCGACCCCGGGACAGGGGCCGGCTACACCTTC	CASSPDPGTGAGYTF
TRBJ2-7	TRBV18	NA	NA	TGTGCCAGCTCACCAGGGCGGGACGAGCAGTACTTC	CASSPGRDEQYF
TRBJ1-2	TRBV7-6	NA	few	TGTGCCAGCAGCTTAGATGGAGATGGCTACACCTTC	CASSLDGDGYTF
TRBJ2-5	TRBV5-1	TRBD2	NA	TGCGCCAGCACCCCCACATCGGATGCGGGAGGACAAGAGACCCAGTACTTC	CASTPTSDAGGQETQYF
TRBJ2-1	TRBV18	NA	NA	TGTGCCAGCTCACCCCCTTTTTCGAGGCAGGGAAACTACAATGAGCAGTTCTTC	CASSPPFSRQGNYNEQFF
TRBJ2-1	TRBV7-2	NA	NA	TGTGCCAGCAGCTTAGCGACTTACTACAATGAGCAGTTCTTC	CASSLATYYNEQFF
TRBJ2-6	TRBV28	TRBD1	NA	TGTGCCAGCAGTCCTCTGCTCATGACAGGGAATCAATTCTCTGGGGCCAACGTCCTGACTTTC	CASSPLLMTGNQFSGANVLTF
TRBJ1-2	TRBV12-5	TRBD1	NA	TGTGCTAGTGGTTTGGCTTGGACAGGGGGCGGAACGACCTATGGCTACACCTTC	CASGLAWTGGGTTYGYTF
TRBJ1-1	TRBV10-3	NA	few	TGTGCCATCAGCCTCCAAGCGAACACTGAAGCTTTCTTT	CAISLQANTEAFF
TRBJ2-6	TRBV9	NA	NA	TGTGCCAGCAGCGTAGAATTAGGTTCTGGGGCCAACGTCCTGACTTTC	CASSVELGSGANVLTF
TRBJ1-4	TRBV6-6	NA	NA	TGTGCCAGCAGGGAAACCCGAGGGGAAAAACTGTTTTTT	CASRETRGEKLFF
TRBJ1-1	TRBV7-2	NA	NA	TGTGCCAGCAGCTTAAGCAGGGCTGAAGCTTTCTTT	CASSLSRAEAFF
TRBJ2-5	TRBV4-2	NA	NA	TGTGCCAGCAGCCAGGCGGACAGTGAGGGAGAGACCCAGTACTTC	CASSQADSEGETQYF
TRBJ2-7	TRBV11-2	TRBD1	NA	TGTGCCAGCAGCCCCAACAGGGGCGAGCAGTACTTC	CASSPNRGEQYF
TRBJ2-7	TRBV10-3	NA	NA	TGTGCCATCAGTGCTCGGGATCCCTACGAGCAGTACTTC	CAISARDPYEQYF
TRBJ1-1	TRBV7-4	NA	once	TGTGCCAGCAGCTTCCCGACAGGCGTGGGGGCTGAAGCTTTCTTT	CASSFPTGVGAEAFF
TRBJ2-6	TRBV29-1	TRBD1	few	TGCAGCGTTGGAGACAGGGCTGGGGCCAACGTCCTGACTTTC	CSVGDRAGANVLTF
TRBJ1-4	TRBV7-9	TRBD1	NA	TGTGCCAGCACTTTATCGACAGGGGGAGGTGAAAAACTGTTTTTT	CASTLSTGGGEKLFF
TRBJ2-5	TRBV7-3	NA	NA	TGTGCCAGCAGCCCCTTCCTGACCCAAGAGACCCAGTACTTC	CASSPFLTQETQYF
TRBJ1-2	TRBV28	TRBD1	few	TGTGCCAGCAGTCCCCCAGGGGGGGCGGCCGTCTATGGCTACACCTTC	CASSPPGGAAVYGYTF
TRBJ2-1	TRBV4-2	NA	NA	TGTGCCAGCAGCCAAGTCCAGGGTTCGGACGATGAGCAGTTCTTC	CASSQVQGSDDEQFF
TRBJ1-4	TRBV9	TRBD1	NA	TGTGCCAGCAGCGTAGCGACAGGGCTAGATGAAAAACTGTTTTTT	CASSVATGLDEKLFF
TRBJ2-7	TRBV7-9	TRBD1	few	TGTGCCAGCAGCTTAGGACAGGGGCCCCGGGGCGAGCAGTACTTC	CASSLGQGPRGEQYF
TRBJ2-3	TRBV11-2	TRBD1	NA	TGTGCCAGCAGATCCGGACAGGTTAGGACAGATACGCAGTATTTT	CASRSGQVRTDTQYF
TRBJ1-4	TRBV7-8	NA	few	TGTGCCAGCAGCCCGCGACAGGTACCGGCTGGCGAAAAACTGTTTTTT	CASSPRQVPAGEKLFF
TRBJ2-7	TRBV11-1	TRBD2	NA	TGTGCCAGCAGCGAAATAGCGGGATCTTCCTCCTACGAGCAGTACTTC	CASSEIAGSSSYEQYF
TRBJ2-4	TRBV11-2	NA	few	TGTGCCAGCAGCTTAGAATTAGCCAAAAACATTCAGTACTTC	CASSLELAKNIQYF
TRBJ2-5	TRBV7-2	NA	NA	TGTGCCAGCAGCTTCTACTGGGGGGAGACCCAGTACTTC	CASSFYWGETQYF
TRBJ2-1	TRBV7-2	NA	few	TGTGCCAGCAGCGCCCGCGGGGACTGGGGTGAGCAGTTCTTC	CASSARGDWGEQFF
TRBJ2-7	TRBV5-1	NA	NA	TGCGCCAGCAGCTCGAGGGTCTCCTACGAGCAGTACTTC	CASSSRVSYEQYF
TRBJ2-3	TRBV9	TRBD2	NA	TGTGCCAGCAGCTTCCTCGGTTTAAGACTAGCGGGAGGGCCTAGGGCAGATACGCAGTATTTT	CASSFLGLRLAGGPRADTQYF
TRBJ2-7	TRBV7-6	TRBD2	NA	TGTGCCAGCAGTCAAACTAGCGGATACGAGCAGTACTTC	CASSQTSGYEQYF
TRBJ1-1	TRBV28	NA	NA	TGTGCCAGCAAAATCCCCCGGACAGACTTGAACACTGAAGCTTTCTTT	CASKIPRTDLNTEAFF
TRBJ1-3	TRBV5-1	NA	NA	TGCGCCAGCAGCTTGGCCGGGATCGCTGGAAACACCATATATTTT	CASSLAGIAGNTIYF
TRBJ2-5	TRBV6-9	NA	NA	TGTGCCAGCAGAAAACCGGGACTCCAAGAGACCCAGTACTTC	CASRKPGLQETQYF
TRBJ2-1	TRBV7-3	NA	few	TGTGCCAGCAGCTTGTACCCGCTCCGTGCGGGAAATGACAATGAGCAGTTCTTC	CASSLYPLRAGNDNEQFF